The T cell receptor (beta chain) under discussion was sequenced for a study of brain T cells in children with intractable seizures. Generated by immunoSEQ multiplex PCR, the TCRdb table keeps only in-frame clones and is missing some. The repertoire holds about 76,000 clones, with 85% to 95% as singletons. The CDR3 is 16 amino acids. Germline V lookup: CDR1 MNHEY, CDR2 SVGAGI. V was clipped by 0 bases and J by 2 bases, with 11 bases between them. The sample in question was peripheral blood, obtained at surgery. The genes are TRBV6-5 and TRBJ2-4; D might be TRBD1 or TRBD2, each matching 5 bases. The clonotype comes from a boy less than two years old with tuberous sclerosis and intractable seizures. CDR3 region: CASSYSSREPKNIQYF. As DNA, the CDR3 is TGTGCCAGCAGTTACTCGAGCAGGGAGCCCAAAAACATTCAGTACTTC.